This T cell receptor (beta chain) was profiled in a study of T cells in Graves' hyperthyroidism and ophthalmopathy. This clonotype was counted between two and nine times. TCR beta CDR3 regions were amplified from RNA. RT-PCR in the first round (using the HTBI primer set) targeted the TCR CDR3. In TCRdb, the multiplex PCR reads were re-called with MiXCR into one record per CDR3 protein. The sample consists of under 500,000 distinct CDR3 sequences, about an eighth of them appearing once. Looked up from germline, CDR1 is LGHDT and CDR2 is YNNKEL (reference sequence). The CDR3 sequence is 16 residues long. V was pared by 1 base and J by 3 bases, with 9 bases of the junction left unmatched.

The sample consisted of blood. The clonotype originates from a man over 45 with Graves' ophthalmopathy. The rearrangement uses TRBV3-1 and TRBJ2-7; 7 nucleotides match TRBD1. The CDR3 here is CASSQVAGGVYYEQYF. CDR3 bases: TGTGCCAGCAGCCAAGTGGCAGGGGGTGTCTACTACGAGCAGTACTTC.